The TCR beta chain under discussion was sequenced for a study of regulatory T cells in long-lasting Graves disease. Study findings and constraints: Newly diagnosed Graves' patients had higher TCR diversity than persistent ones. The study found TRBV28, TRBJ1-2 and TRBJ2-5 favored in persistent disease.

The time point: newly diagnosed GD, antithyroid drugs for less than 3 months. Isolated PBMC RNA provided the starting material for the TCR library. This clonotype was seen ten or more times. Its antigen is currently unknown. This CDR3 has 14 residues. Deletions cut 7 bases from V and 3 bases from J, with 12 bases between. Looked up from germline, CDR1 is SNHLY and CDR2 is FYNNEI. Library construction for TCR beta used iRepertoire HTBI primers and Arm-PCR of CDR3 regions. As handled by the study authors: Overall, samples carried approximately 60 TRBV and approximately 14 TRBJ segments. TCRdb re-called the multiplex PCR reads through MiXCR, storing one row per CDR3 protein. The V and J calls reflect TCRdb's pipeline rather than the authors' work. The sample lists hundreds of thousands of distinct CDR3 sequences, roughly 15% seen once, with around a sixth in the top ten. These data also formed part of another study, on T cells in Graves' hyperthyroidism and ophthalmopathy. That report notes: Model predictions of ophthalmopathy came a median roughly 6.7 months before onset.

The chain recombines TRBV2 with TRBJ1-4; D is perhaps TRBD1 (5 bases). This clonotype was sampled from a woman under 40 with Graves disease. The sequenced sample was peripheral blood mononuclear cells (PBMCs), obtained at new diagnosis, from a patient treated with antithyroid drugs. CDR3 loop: CASKRATANEKLFF. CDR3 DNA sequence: TGTGCCAGCAAGAGGGCGACAGCTAATGAAAAACTGTTTTTT.